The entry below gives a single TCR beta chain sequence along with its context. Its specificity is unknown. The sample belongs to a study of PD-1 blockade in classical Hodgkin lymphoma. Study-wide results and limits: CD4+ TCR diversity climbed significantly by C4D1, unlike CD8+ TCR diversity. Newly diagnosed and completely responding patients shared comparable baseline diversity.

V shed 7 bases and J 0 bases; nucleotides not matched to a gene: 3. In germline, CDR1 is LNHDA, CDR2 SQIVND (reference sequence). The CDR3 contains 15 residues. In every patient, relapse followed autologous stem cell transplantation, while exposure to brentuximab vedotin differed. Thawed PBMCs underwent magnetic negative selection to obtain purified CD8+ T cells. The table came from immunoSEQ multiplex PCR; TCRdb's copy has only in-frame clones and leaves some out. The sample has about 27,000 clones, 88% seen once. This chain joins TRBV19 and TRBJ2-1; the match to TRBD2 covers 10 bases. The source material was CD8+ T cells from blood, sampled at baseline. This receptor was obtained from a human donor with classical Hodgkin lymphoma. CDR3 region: CASTPSGSSYNEQFF. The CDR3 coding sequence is TGTGCCAGTACCCCTAGCGGGAGCTCCTACAATGAGCAGTTCTTC. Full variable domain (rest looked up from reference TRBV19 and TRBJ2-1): DGGITQSPKYLFRKEGQNVTLSCEQNLNHDAMYWYRQDPGQGLRLIYYSQIVNDFQKGDIAEGYSVSREKKESFPLTVTSAQKNPTAFYLCASTPSGSSYNEQFFGPGTRLTVL.